One and the same sample provided the 27 T cell receptor beta chains below, sequenced in a study of blood T cell repertoires in COVID-19. Only in-frame clones appear in the TCRdb table, and some are missing; sequencing was by immunoSEQ multiplex PCR. This sample has more than 250,000 clones, with over 80% found just once. The sequencing sample was made of peripheral blood. The receptors here all came from a woman aged 45-65 years with COVID-19, enrolled during active disease.

This chain uses TRBV2 with TRBJ2-1, with 8 bases identical to TRBD2. The CDR3 sequence is 15 residues long. V trimming: 3 bases; J trimming: 5 bases; junction bases outside the gene matches: 6. Germline V gene data show CDR1 as SNHLY and CDR2 as FYNNEI. CDR3 in amino acids: CASSDRTSLNNEQFF. In DNA form, the CDR3 reads TGTGCCAGCAGTGACCGGACTAGCCTTAACAATGAGCAGTTCTTC.

The CDR3 DNA follows: TGTGCCAGCAGCGTCCCCAGGGGCCGAGGTGGCTACACCTTC. Its protein product is CASSVPRGRGGYTF. The J gene is TRBJ1-2, the V gene TRBV7-2; D may be TRBD1 (6 bases). Germline CDR1 is SGHTA and CDR2 is FQGNSA. V lost 5 bases, J lost 7 bases, and 17 bases lay in between. The CDR3 is 14 residues long. The entire variable domain, with the rest obtained from reference TRBV7-2 and TRBJ1-2, is as follows: GAGVSQSPSNKVTEKGKDVELRCDPISGHTALYWYRQSLGQGLEFLIYFQGNSAPDKSGLPSDRFSAERTGGSVSTLTIQRTQQEDSAVYLCASSVPRGRGGYTFGSGTRLTVV.

The V gene is TRBV9, the J gene TRBJ1-5; no clear D gene. There are 15 residues in the CDR3. V lost 0 bases, J lost 0 bases, and 7 bases lay in between. The germline gives CDR1 SGDLS, CDR2 YYNGEE. DNA for the CDR3: TGTGCCAGCAGCGTAGCCGCGGGTAGCAATCAGCCCCAGCATTTT. Translation: CASSVAAGSNQPQHF.

This sequence joins TRBV3-1 (or the pseudogene TRBV3-2) and TRBJ1-6; perhaps TRBD1 as D (5 bases). The CDR3 covers 15 residues. Germline CDR1 is LGHDT and CDR2 is YNNKEL (reference sequence). V lost 1 base to trimming and J lost 12 bases, with 16 bases between them. The CDR3 protein is CASSQGPRAGQPLHF. CDR3 coding DNA: TGTGCCAGCAGCCAAGGGCCCAGGGCAGGTCAACCCCTCCACTTT.

The V gene is TRBV14, the J gene TRBJ2-1; TRBD2 aligns across 10 bases. The germline gives CDR1 SGHDN, CDR2 FVKESK. This CDR3 contains 14 residues. The V gene end was trimmed by 0 bases and the J gene end by 15 bases; junction bases not matched to a gene: 8. The CDR3 is CASSQDPPSGSRFF. The DNA for the CDR3 is TGTGCCAGCAGCCAAGATCCGCCTAGCGGGAGTCGGTTCTTC. Full variable domain (remainder filled in from reference TRBV14 and TRBJ2-1): EAGVTQFPSHSVIEKGQTVTLRCDPISGHDNLYWYRRVMGKEIKFLLHFVKESKQDESGMPNNRFLAERTGGTYSTLKVQPAELEDSGVYFCASSQDPPSGSRFFGPGTRLTVL.

This chain uses TRBV25-1 with TRBJ2-2, with 8 bases fitting TRBD1. CDR3 size: 16 residues. V lost 3 bases and J lost 1; bases outside the gene matches: 4. Germline V gene lookup returns CDR1 MGHDK and CDR2 SYGVNS. CDR3 nucleotide sequence: TGTGCCAGCAGTGATTGGGGGACAGGGAACACCGGGGAGCTGTTTTTT. It specifies CASSDWGTGNTGELFF.

The V gene is TRBV7-9, the J gene TRBJ2-7; TRBD2 matches 9 bases. The CDR3 runs to 14 residues. The V gene's germline CDR1 is SEHNR and CDR2 FQNEAQ (reference sequence). J lost 3 bases, V lost 6 bases, and 6 bases had no gene match. CDR3 sequence reads: CASREAGGFYEQYF. The CDR3 DNA follows: TGTGCCAGCAGGGAAGCGGGAGGTTTCTACGAGCAGTACTTC. Filled out from reference TRBV7-9 and TRBJ2-7, the complete variable domain reads DTGVSQNPRHKITKRGQNVTFRCDPISEHNRLYWYRQTLGQGPEFLTYFQNEAQLEKSRLLSDRFSAERPKGSFSTLEIQRTEQGDSAMYLCASREAGGFYEQYFGPGTRLTVT.

This sequence joins TRBV15 and TRBJ2-6; TRBD2 matches at 10 bases. The CDR3 contains 21 residues. J gave up 2 bases and V 0 bases, and 13 bases lay outside the gene matches. Germline assignment: CDR1 LNHNV and CDR2 YYDKDF (reference sequence). This CDR3 is CATSRDSLSGGHLPGANVLTF. CDR3 nucleotide sequence: TGTGCCACCAGCAGAGATTCCCTTAGCGGGGGGCATTTACCTGGGGCCAACGTCCTGACTTTC.

V gene TRBV4-1 combines with J gene TRBJ2-1, with D uncertain. The CDR3 consists of 13 residues. Germline V gene data show CDR1 as MGHRA and CDR2 as YSYEKL. Trimming took off 4 bases at V and 8 bases at J, with 12 bases between the two ends. The CDR3 bases are TGCGCCAGCAGCCTTCTTCCATACTATGAGCAGTTCTTC. Translation gives CASSLLPYYEQFF.

The chain combines TRBV2 with TRBJ1-1; D might be TRBD1 (5 bases). Deletions cut 8 bases from V and 1 base from J, with 11 bases between. Looked up from germline, CDR1 is SNHLY and CDR2 is FYNNEI. The CDR3 totals 13 residues. CDR3 DNA sequence: TGTGCCAGCTGGAGACAGCCGAACACTGAAGCTTTCTTT. It codes for CASWRQPNTEAFF.

This chain joins TRBV6-5 and TRBJ1-4, with 9 bases fitting TRBD1. Germline CDR1 reads MNHEY; CDR2 reads SVGAGI. The CDR3 is 15 amino acids. The V segment lost 10 bases and the J segment 1 base; nucleotides outside the gene matches: 7. In DNA, the CDR3 is TGTGCCACCAAGACAGGGGGTGTAACTAATGAAAAACTGTTTTTT. It codes for CATKTGGVTNEKLFF.

This clone was recorded only once. This chain uses TRBV11-2 with TRBJ2-7; 8 bases map to TRBD1. The CDR3 loop spans 14 amino acids. V shed 5 bases and J 6 bases; nucleotides not matched to a gene: 9. Looked up from germline, CDR1 is SGHAT and CDR2 is FQNNGV. This CDR3 is CASSHPGQAIEQYF. CDR3 DNA sequence: TGTGCCAGCAGCCACCCGGGACAGGCGATCGAGCAGTACTTC.

In this sample, this clone turned up a few times. V and J are TRBV11-2 and TRBJ2-2; the D gene is possibly TRBD2 (5 bases). CDR1 and CDR2 (germline): SGHAT, FQNNGV. Deletions cut 7 bases from V and 5 bases from J, with 17 bases between. CDR3 length: 15 residues. The CDR3 sequence is CASTTQADPTGELFF. The DNA of the CDR3 is TGTGCCAGCACTACTCAAGCGGACCCAACCGGGGAGCTGTTTTTT.

This clone was seen a handful of times. V gene TRBV11-2 combines with J gene TRBJ2-1; D gene uncertain. Germline CDR1 and CDR2: SGHAT and FQNNGV. The CDR3 consists of 15 residues. The V gene lost 1 base and the J gene lost 0 bases, with 7 bases spanning the gap. CDR3 in amino acids: CASSLARSSYNEQFF. DNA of the CDR3: TGTGCCAGCAGCTTAGCCCGGAGCTCCTACAATGAGCAGTTCTTC.

This chain uses TRBV19 with TRBJ1-1; tentatively, D is TRBD1 (6 bases). The V gene's germline CDR1 is LNHDA and CDR2 SQIVND (reference sequence). There are 16 residues in the CDR3. V gave up 5 bases and J gave up 0 bases, with 16 bases separating them. The CDR3 loop reads CASSPRTAPLNTEAFF. The CDR3 DNA is TGTGCCAGTAGTCCGCGGACAGCCCCTTTGAACACTGAAGCTTTCTTT.

This sequence joins TRBV4-2 and TRBJ2-7; 7 positions agree with TRBD1. V lost 4 bases to trimming and J lost 2 bases; unmatched junction nucleotides: 11. This CDR3 is 16 amino acids long. Germline V gene sequence: CDR1 LGHNA, CDR2 YNFKEQ. CDR3 amino acids: CASSPQDGGTAYEQYF. CDR3 DNA: TGTGCCAGCAGCCCGCAAGATGGTGGGACAGCCTACGAGCAGTACTTC.

The rearrangement links TRBV11-3 to TRBJ2-7, with 9 bases lining up with TRBD2. Germline assignment: CDR1 SGHNT and CDR2 YENEEA. Unmatched junction bases numbered 8, after V lost 2 bases and J lost 6 bases. The CDR3 is 15 amino acids. The CDR3 coding sequence is TGTGCCAGCAGCTTACTAGCGGGGCGGCTTGGCGAGCAGTACTTC. Translated: CASSLLAGRLGEQYF.

The genes are TRBV4-3 and TRBJ1-3; D uncertain. Trimming cost V 1 base and J 0 bases, with 13 bases left between them. CDR1 and CDR2 from the germline V gene are LGHNA and YSLEER. The CDR3 is 17 residues long. The CDR3 region is CASSQGGQPSSGNTIYF. The CDR3 region has the DNA TGCGCCAGCAGCCAAGGAGGCCAGCCGAGCTCTGGAAACACCATATATTTT.

The gene calls are TRBV20-1 and TRBJ2-3; 8 nucleotides match TRBD1. The length of the CDR3 is 10 residues. Trimming at V came to 1 base and at J to 13 bases, leaving 1 base not matched to a gene. CDR1 DFQATT and CDR2 SNEGSKA come from the germline V gene (reference sequence). CDR3 DNA sequence: TGCAGTGCTAGAGCGACAGGGGAGTATTTT. Its translation: CSARATGEYF.

V usage is TRBV3-1 (or the pseudogene TRBV3-2) and J usage is TRBJ2-5; the D gene is possibly TRBD1 (6 bases). CDR1 LGHDT and CDR2 YNNKEL come from the germline V gene (reference sequence). Trimming took off 2 bases at V and 2 bases at J, with 18 bases between the two ends. CDR3 length equals 17 residues. In DNA form, the CDR3 reads TGTGCCAGCAGCCAATCTCCCTTGACCAGGGGACAAGAGACCCAGTACTTC. It encodes CASSQSPLTRGQETQYF.

This chain connects TRBV19 to TRBJ1-5; D is ambiguous. The CDR3 contains 16 residues. Germline CDR1 is LNHDA and CDR2 is SQIVND (reference sequence). V lost 6 bases and J 0 bases, leaving 15 bases between the germline ends. The CDR3 spells CASSPDLHFSNQPQHF. The CDR3, as DNA: TGTGCCAGTAGCCCGGACTTACACTTTAGCAATCAGCCCCAGCATTTT.

This chain joins TRBV29-1 and TRBJ1-2; D possibly corresponds to TRBD1 (6 bases). Trimming shortened V by 1 base and J by 5 bases, and 23 bases separated the two germline ends. Per the germline V gene, CDR1 is SQVTM and CDR2 is ANQGSEA. The CDR3 is 17 amino acids. The CDR3 DNA reads TGCAGCGTTGAAGTGGGGGCAGGACGGACCAACGATTATGGCTACACCTTC. It codes for CSVEVGAGRTNDYGYTF.

The chain uses TRBV13 and TRBJ2-1, with 14 positions matching TRBD2. CDR3 length: 15 residues. The V gene's germline CDR1 is PRHDT and CDR2 FYEKMQ (reference sequence). V was pared by 5 bases and J by 6 bases, with 3 bases of the junction left unmatched. In nucleotides, the CDR3 is TGTGCCAGCAGCCATGGGACTAGCGGGAGCAATGAGCAGTTCTTC. It translates to CASSHGTSGSNEQFF.

The chain joins TRBV18 to TRBJ2-5; D call uncertain. Trimming took off 3 bases at V and 4 bases at J, with 6 bases between the two ends. The CDR3 extends over 12 amino acids. The V gene's germline CDR1 is KGHSH and CDR2 LQKENI. Here the CDR3 DNA reads TGTGCCAGCTCACCTAACACAGAGACCCAGTACTTC. It codes for CASSPNTETQYF.

The rearrangement joins TRBV19 to TRBJ2-1; 7 bases agree with TRBD2. Per the germline V gene, CDR1 is LNHDA and CDR2 is SQIVND (reference sequence). The CDR3 has 15 residues. V trimming: 7 bases; J trimming: 0 bases; junction bases outside the gene matches: 6. The CDR3 spells CASMPSGSSYNEQFF. In nucleotides, the CDR3 is TGTGCCAGTATGCCTAGCGGAAGCTCCTACAATGAGCAGTTCTTC. The full variable domain, its missing parts supplied by reference TRBV19 and TRBJ2-1, is DGGITQSPKYLFRKEGQNVTLSCEQNLNHDAMYWYRQDPGQGLRLIYYSQIVNDFQKGDIAEGYSVSREKKESFPLTVTSAQKNPTAFYLCASMPSGSSYNEQFFGPGTRLTVL.

The chain recombines TRBV7-9 with TRBJ2-5; possible D gene TRBD1, 5 bases. The CDR3 spans 17 residues. The ends were cut back, 1 base at V and 1 base at J, with 16 bases in the middle. The V gene's germline CDR1 is SEHNR and CDR2 FQNEAQ (reference sequence). For the CDR3, the DNA is TGTGCCAGCAGCTTAGTGCGTTTACAGGCCCCCCAAGAGACCCAGTACTTC. As protein: CASSLVRLQAPQETQYF.

This chain joins TRBV21-1 and TRBJ1-1. TRBV21-1 is flagged as a pseudogene. The CDR3 consists of 15 residues. The CDR3 sequence is CASSKFSGLNTEAFF. The CDR3 bases are TGTGCCAGCAGCAAATTTAGCGGTCTGAACACTGAAGCTTTCTTT.